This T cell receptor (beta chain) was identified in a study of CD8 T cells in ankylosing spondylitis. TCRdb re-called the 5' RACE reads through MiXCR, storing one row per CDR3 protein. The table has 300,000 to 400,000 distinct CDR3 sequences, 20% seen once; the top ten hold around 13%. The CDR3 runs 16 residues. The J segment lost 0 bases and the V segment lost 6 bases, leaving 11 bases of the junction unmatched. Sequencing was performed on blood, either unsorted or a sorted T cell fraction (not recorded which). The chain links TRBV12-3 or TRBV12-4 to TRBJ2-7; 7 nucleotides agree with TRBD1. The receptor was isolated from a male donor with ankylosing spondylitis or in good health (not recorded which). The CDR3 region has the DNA TGTGCCAGCAGCTTCTCCGGGACAGCAAACTCCTACGAGCAGTACTTC. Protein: CASSFSGTANSYEQYF.